This T cell receptor beta chain derives from a study of T cell repertoires in ileal Crohn's disease (dated by TCRdb to between 2019 and 2020). Concerning the study at large: At the time of surgery, 35% of patients were active smokers, and the median duration of disease was about 8.5 years. Neoterminal ileum biopsies obtained at postoperative colonoscopy were designated as M6 samples. The study was conducted in parallel with a multicentre cohort that was designed to identify predictors of early endoscopic recurrence following ileocolonic resection. Endoscopic postoperative recurrence was defined as a Rutgeerts score above i0. Every patient underwent surgery because of a complication, which was stricturing disease in roughly 60% of cases and penetrating disease in about 39%. TCR repertoire analysis was done in roughly 57 Crohn's disease patients from a prospective multicentre cohort. Roughly half of the patients were given postoperative therapy, with ten to eleven receiving thiopurines and about 19 receiving anti-TNF agents. A total of around 150 mucosal samples from 60 or so patients were sequenced, collected from several sites on the surgical specimen as well as at postoperative endoscopy. The paper's findings and limits, for the study overall: A significantly higher proportion of clonal expansions was observed in active smokers at surgery than in non-smokers (approximately 26% vs 20%, p=0.02). Only a subgroup of patients, of unstated size, had their mucosal CD4 and CD8 T cells sorted and sequenced. Higher percentages of high-frequency clones at the time of surgery were linked to endoscopic recurrence, and every patient with clonality above 26.8% (18/57) had recurrence. The timing of postoperative endoscopy varied within the first year after surgery, and the median delay was roughly 7.4 months. Compared with CD4 T cells, sorted CD8 T cells held more high-frequency clones, which suggests that the mucosal expansions were mostly CD8.

Turning to this clone: Its antigen is unknown. Per-base qualities were not stored, and no clone one base away is much larger.

This specimen's time point label, interpreted: neoterminal ileum biopsy at postoperative endoscopy, about 6 months after surgery. To be eligible, patients had to be adults with ileal or ileocolonic Crohn's disease and an indication for ileocolonic resection. Whole ileal mucosal biopsies were stored frozen at -80°C before DNA extraction. Genomic DNA was extracted from frozen whole biopsies with a TRizol-based method and quantified on a NanoDrop 2000 spectrophotometer. The germline V gene encodes CDR1 SGHTS and CDR2 YDEGEE. V is pared back by 2 bases and J by 4 bases, with 12 bases lying between the germline termini. The CDR3, from cysteine to phenylalanine, totals 14 residues. CDR3 DNA is the only sequence kept; it has 42 bases, read in frame from the first base. For commercial TCRB immunosequencing, about 500 nanograms of biopsy DNA were submitted for each sample. Adaptive Biotechnology amplified CDR3 regions from genomic DNA with a two-step multiplex PCR that controlled for amplification bias. Primers for every V and J gene segment were used in the first PCR, and barcodes and Illumina adapters were added in the second PCR. An Illumina instrument was used to sequence the CDR3 libraries. The authors processed their data as follows. The analysis used both the pipelines supplied by the vendor and custom analysis of the raw data in R/Bioconductor with R version 3.3.0. Clonality, which ranges from 0 to 1, was calculated as the inverse of the normalised Shannon entropy across all productive clones. High-frequency clones were defined as the share of the repertoire occupied by the top 100 clones, with only clones passing a 95% confidence test being retained. The Simpson index measured repertoire diversity, and the Morisita-Horn index measured overlap between samples. The table comes from immuneACCESS by way of TCRdb, which keeps in-frame sequences with V and J called. Part of the clones is missing from these tables; in studies checked, under half for an unresolved V gene and the rest for unknown reasons. Clonal size and the V and J genes are those of that table, whereas D and trimming came from the DNA. This sample comprises about 1,700 clones, 85% to 90% of them detected only once. The ten biggest clones cover 6.5% of the sample.

The TCR originated in an adult with Crohn's disease. This chain joins TRBV5-8 to TRBJ1-1; matching of 6 bases hints at TRBD1 as the D gene. Sequencing used ileal tissue. The CDR3 has the sequence CASSFGGAGTEAFF. In nucleotide form, the sequence is TGTGCCAGCAGCTTTGGGGGCGCGGGCACTGAAGCTTTCTTT.